This T cell receptor beta chain was sequenced for a study of T cell responses to AZD1222 COVID-19 vaccine. Findings of the study overall: Repertoires were obtained only post-peak T cell response. Increases in Spike-specific TCR breadth and depth were seen after two AZD1222 doses.

This CDR3 spans 11 amino acids. The germline V gene has CDR1 MNHEY and CDR2 SVGAGI. V was cut by 7 bases and J by 4 bases, with 7 bases left in between. Of note for this clone: No antigen is known for it.

Generated by immunoSEQ multiplex PCR, the TCRdb table keeps only in-frame clones and is missing some. The sample contains over 100,000 clones, about 86% of which appear only once. The TCR originated in an adult in good health. The chain joins TRBV6-5 to TRBJ2-5; D ambiguous. The sample in question was peripheral blood, obtained on day 0 of AZD1222 vaccination. As DNA, the CDR3 is TGTGCCAGCATCCGAGGAGAGACCCAGTACTTC. This encodes CASIRGETQYF.